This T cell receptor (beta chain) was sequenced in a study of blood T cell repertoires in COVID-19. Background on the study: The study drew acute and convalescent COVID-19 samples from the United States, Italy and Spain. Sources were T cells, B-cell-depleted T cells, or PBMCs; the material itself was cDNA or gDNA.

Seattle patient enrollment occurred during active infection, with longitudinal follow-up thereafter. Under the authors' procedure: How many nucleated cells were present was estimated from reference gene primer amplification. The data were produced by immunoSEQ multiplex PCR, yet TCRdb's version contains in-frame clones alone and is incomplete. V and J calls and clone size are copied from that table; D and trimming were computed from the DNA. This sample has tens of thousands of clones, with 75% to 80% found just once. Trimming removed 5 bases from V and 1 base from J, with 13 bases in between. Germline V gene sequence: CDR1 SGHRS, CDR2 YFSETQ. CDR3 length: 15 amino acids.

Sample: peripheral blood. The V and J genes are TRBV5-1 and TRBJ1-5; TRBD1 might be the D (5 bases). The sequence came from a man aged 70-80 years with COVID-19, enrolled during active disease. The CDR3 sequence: CASSPFGGSNQPQHF. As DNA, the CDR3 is TGCGCCAGCAGTCCCTTCGGGGGGAGCAATCAGCCCCAGCATTTT.